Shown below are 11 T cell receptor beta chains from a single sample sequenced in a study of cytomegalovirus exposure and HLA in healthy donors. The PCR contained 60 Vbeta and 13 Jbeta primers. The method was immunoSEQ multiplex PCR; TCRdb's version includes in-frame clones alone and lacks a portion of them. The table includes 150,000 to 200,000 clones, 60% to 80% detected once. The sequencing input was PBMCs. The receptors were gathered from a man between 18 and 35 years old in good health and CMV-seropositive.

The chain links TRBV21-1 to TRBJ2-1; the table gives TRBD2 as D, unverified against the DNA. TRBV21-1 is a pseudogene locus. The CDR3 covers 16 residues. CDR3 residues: CASSKACETSGFEQFF. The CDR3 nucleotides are TGTGCCAGCAGCAAAGCTTGTGAGACTAGCGGATTTGAGCAGTTCTTC.

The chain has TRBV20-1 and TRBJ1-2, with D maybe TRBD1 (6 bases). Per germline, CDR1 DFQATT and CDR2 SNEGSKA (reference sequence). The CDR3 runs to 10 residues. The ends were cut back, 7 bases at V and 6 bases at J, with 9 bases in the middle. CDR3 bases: TGCAGTGTGTACAGGGATGGCTACACCTTC. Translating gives CSVYRDGYTF.

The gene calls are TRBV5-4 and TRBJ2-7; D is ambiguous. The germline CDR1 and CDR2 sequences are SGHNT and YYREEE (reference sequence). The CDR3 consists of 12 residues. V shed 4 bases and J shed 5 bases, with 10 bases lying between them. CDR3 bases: TGTGCCAGCAGCCCTAATCGCGACGAGCAGTACTTC. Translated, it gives CASSPNRDEQYF.

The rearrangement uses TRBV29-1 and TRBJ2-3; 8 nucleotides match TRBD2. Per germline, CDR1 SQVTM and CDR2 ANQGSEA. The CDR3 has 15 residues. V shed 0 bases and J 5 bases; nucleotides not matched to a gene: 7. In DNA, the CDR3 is TGCAGCGTTGAAGATGCCAGCGGGAGTGGAGATACGCAGTATTTT. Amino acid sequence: CSVEDASGSGDTQYF.

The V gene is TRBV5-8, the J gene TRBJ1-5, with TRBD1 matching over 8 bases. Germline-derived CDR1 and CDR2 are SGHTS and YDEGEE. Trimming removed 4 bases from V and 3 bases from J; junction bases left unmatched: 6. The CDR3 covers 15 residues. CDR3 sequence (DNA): TGTGCCAGCAGCCCAGGACAGGGAATCAATCAGCCCCAGCATTTT. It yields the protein CASSPGQGINQPQHF.

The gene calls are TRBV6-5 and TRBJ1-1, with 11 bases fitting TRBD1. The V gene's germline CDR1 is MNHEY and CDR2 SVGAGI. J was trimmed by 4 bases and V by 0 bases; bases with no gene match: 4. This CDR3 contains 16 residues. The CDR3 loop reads CASSYSIGTGGTEAFF. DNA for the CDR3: TGTGCCAGCAGTTACTCGATAGGGACAGGGGGCACTGAAGCTTTCTTT.

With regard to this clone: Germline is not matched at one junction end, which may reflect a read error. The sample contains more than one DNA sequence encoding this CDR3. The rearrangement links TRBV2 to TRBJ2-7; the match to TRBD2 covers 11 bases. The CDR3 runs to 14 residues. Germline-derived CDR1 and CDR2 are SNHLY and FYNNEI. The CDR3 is CASSTTSGNYEQYF. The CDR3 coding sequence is TGTGCCAGCAGCACGACTAGCGGGAACTACGAGCAGTACTTT.

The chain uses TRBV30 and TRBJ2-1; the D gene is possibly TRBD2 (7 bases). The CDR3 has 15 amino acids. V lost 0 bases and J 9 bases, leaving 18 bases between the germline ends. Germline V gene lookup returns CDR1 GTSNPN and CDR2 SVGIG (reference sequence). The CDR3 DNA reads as TGTGCCTGGAGTGTATACGCGGCAGGGGAGGGTGAGCAGTTCTTC. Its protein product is CAWSVYAAGEGEQFF.

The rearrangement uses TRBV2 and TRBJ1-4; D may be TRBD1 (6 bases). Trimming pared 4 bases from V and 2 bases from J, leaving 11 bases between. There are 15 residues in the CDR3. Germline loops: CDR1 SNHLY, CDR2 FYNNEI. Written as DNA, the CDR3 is TGTGCCAGCAGTGCAGGGGTCGGTACTAATGAAAAACTGTTTTTT. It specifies CASSAGVGTNEKLFF.

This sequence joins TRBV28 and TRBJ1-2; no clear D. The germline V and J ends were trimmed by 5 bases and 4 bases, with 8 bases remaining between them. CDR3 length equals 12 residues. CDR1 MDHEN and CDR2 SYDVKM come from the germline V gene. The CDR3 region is CASSIDFYGYTF. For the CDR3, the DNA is TGTGCCAGCAGTATAGATTTCTATGGCTACACCTTC.

The DNA of the CDR3 is TGTGCCAGCAGACCCGACACCCCGCTCGATCAGCCCCAGCATTTT. Translating gives CASRPDTPLDQPQHF. This rearrangement joins TRBV28 to TRBJ1-5; D remains ambiguous. With 6 bases removed from V and 5 bases from J, the gap between germline ends came to 17 bases. Germline CDR1 reads MDHEN; CDR2 reads SYDVKM. The CDR3 extends over 15 amino acids.